The sequence of this TCR beta chain was determined in a study of spatial heterogeneity in lung cancer. The sample's time point: sample taken at primary tumor resection. Unsorted whole RNA of tumor, nontumor lung or frozen PBMC was sequenced. In the library, each TCR cDNA molecule bore its own unique molecular identifier. TCRdb analysed the 5' RACE reads with MiXCR anew, one entry per CDR3 protein. There are approximately 81,000 distinct CDR3 sequences in the sample; 10% to 15% occur only once, and approximately 4.6% lies in the top ten. Germline loops: CDR1 SGDLS, CDR2 YYNGEE. V was clipped by 5 bases and J by 5 bases; unmatched bases: 8. This CDR3 has 14 amino acids. This clonotype was counted a few times.

The source was PBMCs, collected at surgery. The rearrangement links TRBV9 to TRBJ2-3; 7 nucleotides match TRBD1. The sequence was obtained from a male donor with early-stage non-small cell lung cancer. The CDR3 sequence: CASSEGAWEDTQYF. In nucleotides, the CDR3 is TGTGCCAGCAGTGAGGGGGCATGGGAAGATACGCAGTATTTT.